The 5 T cell receptor beta chains given below trace back to one sample, sequenced in a study of cytomegalovirus exposure and HLA in healthy donors. Using immunoSEQ multiplex PCR, the repertoire was profiled, and TCRdb retains in-frame clones only, with some absent. The profile shows more than 300,000 clones, approximately 90% of them singletons. Material for sequencing was PBMCs. These receptors came from a woman between 18 and 29 years old in good health and CMV-seronegative.

A single count supports this clone. This chain connects TRBV5-1 to TRBJ2-7; 7 bases are shared with TRBD2. V lost 4 bases to trimming and J lost 5 bases; unmatched junction nucleotides: 6. CDR1 and CDR2 from the germline V gene are SGHRS and YFSETQ. The CDR3 extends over 13 amino acids. CDR3 nucleotides: TGCGCCAGCAGCACAGTAAGCGGGAACGAGCAGTACTTC. This encodes CASSTVSGNEQYF.

This clone was recorded once. This sequence joins TRBV7-9 and TRBJ1-1; D may be TRBD1 (6 bases). Germline V gives CDR1 SEHNR, CDR2 FQNEAQ (reference sequence). The CDR3 covers 14 residues. Trimming removed 4 bases from V and 2 bases from J, with 11 bases in between. CDR3 region: CASSSTGANTEAFF. The CDR3 DNA is TGTGCCAGCAGCTCGACAGGAGCAAACACTGAAGCTTTCTTT.

The V gene is TRBV10-3, the J gene TRBJ1-2; tentatively, D is TRBD1 (5 bases). The V gene lost 8 bases and the J gene lost 1 base, with 8 bases spanning the gap. CDR1 and CDR2 from the germline V gene are ENHRY and SYGVKD. There are 12 residues in the CDR3. The CDR3 protein is CAISTDNYGYTF. In nucleotides, the CDR3 is TGTGCCATCTCGACAGATAACTATGGCTACACCTTC.

The chain has TRBV28 and TRBJ2-4; tentative D call: TRBD1 (5 bases). The CDR3 spans 14 residues. Germline V CDR1 and CDR2: MDHEN, SYDVKM. V lost 3 bases and J lost 7, with 13 bases in between. In DNA form, the CDR3 reads TGTGCCAGCAGTTTGGGGCTCACGAAGAACATTCAGTACTTC. Amino acid sequence: CASSLGLTKNIQYF.

CDR3 residues: CASSRTSPGSYEQYF. The CDR3 DNA sequence: TGCGCCAGCAGCCGAACTAGCCCAGGCTCCTACGAGCAGTACTTC. V usage is TRBV5-1 and J usage is TRBJ2-7; the D gene is possibly TRBD2 (6 bases). Between the trimmed V and J ends, which lost 4 bases and 0 bases, there was a span of 14 bases. There are 15 residues in the CDR3. CDR1 is SGHRS, CDR2 YFSETQ, per germline.